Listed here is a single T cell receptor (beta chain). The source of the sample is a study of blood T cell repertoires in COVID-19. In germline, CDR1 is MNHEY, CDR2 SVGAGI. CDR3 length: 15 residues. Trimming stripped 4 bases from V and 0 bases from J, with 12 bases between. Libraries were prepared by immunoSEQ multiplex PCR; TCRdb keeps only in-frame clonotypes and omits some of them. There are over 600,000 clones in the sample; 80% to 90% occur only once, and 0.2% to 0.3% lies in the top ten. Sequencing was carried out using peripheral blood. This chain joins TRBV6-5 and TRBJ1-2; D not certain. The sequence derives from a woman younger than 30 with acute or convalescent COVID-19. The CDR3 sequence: CASSSTPRANYGYTF. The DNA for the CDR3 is TGTGCCAGCAGTTCCACCCCGAGGGCTAACTATGGCTACACCTTC.